The 7 T cell receptor beta chains presented below share a single source sample, sequenced in a study of T cell responses to AZD1222 COVID-19 vaccine. The assay was immunoSEQ multiplex PCR, and TCRdb's table has in-frame clones only and misses some. Here the sample spans about 140,000 clones, approximately 92% being singletons. The sequences come from peripheral blood, collected on day 0 of AZD1222 vaccination. These receptors were taken from an adult in good health.

The chain employs TRBV19 and TRBJ2-5, with 7 bases lining up with TRBD2. The length of the CDR3 is 15 residues. V trimming: 7 bases; J trimming: 4 bases; junction bases outside the gene matches: 12. Germline V gene lookup returns CDR1 LNHDA and CDR2 SQIVND (reference sequence). CDR3 DNA sequence: TGTGCCAGTAACGGAAACGGGAGGTTGAGAGAGACCCAGTACTTC. Protein product: CASNGNGRLRETQYF.

The CDR3 loop reads CASIGRETDTQYF. CDR3 sequence (DNA): TGTGCCAGCATTGGCAGGGAAACAGATACGCAGTATTTT. The chain recombines TRBV28 with TRBJ2-3, with a tentative D call TRBD1 (5 bases). Germline-derived CDR1 and CDR2 are MDHEN and SYDVKM. The CDR3 runs 13 residues. The V and J ends lost 7 bases and 3 bases respectively, with 11 bases between them.

This clone was counted ten times or more. The rearrangement links TRBV5-6 to TRBJ1-3; the D gene is possibly TRBD1 (6 bases). CDR1 SGHDT and CDR2 YYEEEE come from the germline V gene. The CDR3 has 18 amino acids. Between the trimmed V and J ends, which lost 5 bases and 0 bases, there was a span of 21 bases. The CDR3 sequence is CASSSYRTATISGNTIYF. DNA of the CDR3: TGTGCCAGCAGTTCGTACCGGACAGCTACGATCTCTGGAAACACCATATATTTT.

V is TRBV3-1 (or the pseudogene TRBV3-2) and J is TRBJ1-2, with D tentatively TRBD1 (6 bases). CDR1 LGHDT and CDR2 YNNKEL come from the germline V gene (reference sequence). V lost 4 bases to trimming and J lost 5 bases, with 14 bases between them. The CDR3 sequence is 14 residues long. Here the CDR3 DNA reads TGTGCCAGCAGCCCGGTTGGGGGCGGGTATGGCTACACCTTC. Translating gives CASSPVGGGYGYTF.

This clone was found a few times. CDR3 sequence reads: CASGGGGQPQHF. The CDR3 nucleotides are TGTGCCAGCGGTGGAGGAGGTCAGCCCCAGCATTTT. The chain carries TRBV6-6 and TRBJ1-5; D uncertain. Germline V gene lookup returns CDR1 MNHNY and CDR2 SVGAGI (reference sequence). The CDR3 is made up of 12 amino acids. Trimming took 8 bases from V and 6 from J, leaving 11 bases between them.

There are a few counts of this clone. The rearrangement links TRBV5-1 to TRBJ1-4, with 7 nucleotides matching TRBD1. The V and J ends lost 0 bases and 10 bases, in that order; junction bases with no gene match: 6. This CDR3 comprises 14 residues. The germline gives CDR1 SGHRS, CDR2 YFSETQ. The CDR3 DNA follows: TGCGCCAGCAGCTTGGGACAGGGCAAGGTAAAACTGTTTTTT. It specifies CASSLGQGKVKLFF.

The chain uses TRBV13 and TRBJ1-1, with TRBD1 as a possible D gene (5 bases). Germline V lookup: CDR1 PRHDT, CDR2 FYEKMQ (reference sequence). This CDR3 region has 17 residues. V was clipped by 2 bases and J by 0 bases, with 16 bases between them. CDR3 protein: CASSLSRGELMNTEAFF. CDR3 nucleotides: TGTGCCAGCAGCTTATCGCGGGGGGAACTAATGAACACTGAAGCTTTCTTT.